Here is one TCR beta chain with its context. The V and J ends lost 4 bases and 3 bases, in that order; junction bases with no gene match: 5. This CDR3 comprises 15 residues. Germline loops: CDR1 SGHRS, CDR2 YFSETQ. These data originate in a study of blood T cell repertoires in COVID-19. About the study: Some COVID-19 samples were acute and others convalescent; all came from the United States, Italy and Spain. Sources were T cells, B-cell-depleted T cells, or PBMCs; the material itself was cDNA or gDNA.

As handled by the study authors: It was from reference gene primer amplification that nucleated cell counts were estimated. Repertoires were generated with immunoSEQ multiplex PCR, while TCRdb's copy carries only in-frame clones and drops some. Clonal size and the V and J genes are those of that table, whereas D and trimming came from the DNA. The sample has a few hundred thousand clones; around 85% are singletons. The specimen was peripheral blood. The TCR comes from a woman aged 50 to 60 with active or convalescent COVID-19. The chain recombines TRBV5-1 with TRBJ2-7; 12 nucleotides line up with TRBD2. In nucleotides, the CDR3 is TGCGCCAGCAGCCCCACTAGCGGGGGGAACTACGAGCAGTACTTC. This gives the protein CASSPTSGGNYEQYF.